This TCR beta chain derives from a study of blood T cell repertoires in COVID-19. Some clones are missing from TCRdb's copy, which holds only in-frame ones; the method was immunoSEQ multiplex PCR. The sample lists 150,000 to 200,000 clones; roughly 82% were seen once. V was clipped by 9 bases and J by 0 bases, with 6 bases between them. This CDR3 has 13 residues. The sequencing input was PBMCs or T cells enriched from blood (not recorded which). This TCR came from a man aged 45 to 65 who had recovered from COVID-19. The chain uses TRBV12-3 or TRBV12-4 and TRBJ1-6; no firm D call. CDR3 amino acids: CASASSYNSPLHF. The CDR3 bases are TGTGCCAGTGCTAGCTCCTATAATTCACCCCTCCACTTT.